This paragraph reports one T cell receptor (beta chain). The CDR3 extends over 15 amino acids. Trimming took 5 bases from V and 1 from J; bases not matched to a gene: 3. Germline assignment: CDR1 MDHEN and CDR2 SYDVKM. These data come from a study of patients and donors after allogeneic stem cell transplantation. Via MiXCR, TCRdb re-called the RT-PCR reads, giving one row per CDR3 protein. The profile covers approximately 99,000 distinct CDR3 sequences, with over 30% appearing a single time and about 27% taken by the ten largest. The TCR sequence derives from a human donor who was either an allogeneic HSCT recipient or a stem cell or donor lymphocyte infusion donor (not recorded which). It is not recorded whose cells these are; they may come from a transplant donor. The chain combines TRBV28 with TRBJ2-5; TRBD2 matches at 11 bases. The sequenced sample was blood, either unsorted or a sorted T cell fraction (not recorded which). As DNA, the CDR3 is TGTGCCAGCAGTGAACTAGCGGGGGCCCAAGAGACCCAGTACTTC. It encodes CASSELAGAQETQYF.